This TCR beta chain was sequenced during a study of CD4 T cells in relation to SARS-CoV-2 and coronaviruses. Across the study: ViraFEST: roughly 10-day antigen culture of PBMCs, then TCR beta CDR3 sequencing. Negative control cultures got HIV-1 Nef peptides or no peptide. Whole-study results and caveats: Crossreactivity was assessed only for spike protein, not other viral proteins.

Unexposed donor CD4+ T cells date from about 2010-2019, before the COVID-19 pandemic. The cells were cultured for 9 to 11 days before CD4+ T cells were isolated. Cells permitting, SARS-CoV-2 S/N and four cold-coronavirus spikes were tested on unexposed-donor CD4+ T cells. Turning to this clone: What it binds is not known.

V dropped 1 base and J dropped 2 bases, with 8 bases sitting between them. The CDR3 consists of 15 residues. Germline V lookup: CDR1 MGHRA, CDR2 YSYEKL. Only in-frame clones appear in the TCRdb table, and some are missing; sequencing was by immunoSEQ multiplex PCR. The data hold approximately 20,000 clones, with around 70% observed a single time. Sequenced material: CD4+ T cells from PBMCs, cultured in vitro. The rearrangement uses TRBV4-1 and TRBJ1-4; D is unresolved. This receptor was obtained from a human donor in good health. Here the CDR3 reads CASSQVYGTNEKLFF. The CDR3, as DNA: TGCGCCAGCAGCCAAGTGTACGGGACTAATGAAAAACTGTTTTTT.